The 8 T cell receptor beta chains below come from one sample, sequenced in a study of cytomegalovirus exposure and HLA in healthy donors. The PCR ran on 60 Vbeta and 13 Jbeta primers. Generated by immunoSEQ multiplex PCR, the TCRdb table keeps only in-frame clones and is missing some. This table holds 90,000 to 120,000 clones, over 70% found once. The sequenced sample was PBMCs. The source is a man aged 30-40 years in good health and CMV-seronegative.

J is TRBJ2-7 and V is TRBV30; D perhaps matches TRBD1 (5 bases). Germline CDR1 is GTSNPN and CDR2 is SVGIG (reference sequence). The CDR3 contains 13 residues. Trimming cost V 2 bases and J 3 bases, with 11 bases left between them. The CDR3 protein is CAWSSQVLYEQYF. For the CDR3, the DNA is TGTGCCTGGAGTTCACAGGTGCTCTACGAGCAGTACTTC.

The chain joins TRBV28 to TRBJ1-1; D may be TRBD1 (5 bases). CDR1 and CDR2 from the germline V gene are MDHEN and SYDVKM. CDR3 length equals 14 residues. Between the trimmed V and J ends, which lost 6 bases and 4 bases, there was a span of 15 bases. The CDR3 nucleotides read TGTGCCAGCAGCCCACCACAGGATGGCACTGAAGCTTTCTTT. Translation gives CASSPPQDGTEAFF.

This clone was recorded once. The chain has TRBV2 and TRBJ1-5, with D perhaps TRBD1 (6 bases). The germline V gene has CDR1 SNHLY and CDR2 FYNNEI. With 7 bases removed from V and 0 bases from J, the gap between germline ends came to 13 bases. The CDR3 has 15 residues. The CDR3 spells CASTGVDYSNQPQHF. The CDR3 DNA reads TGTGCCAGCACAGGGGTGGATTATAGCAATCAGCCCCAGCATTTT.

This chain connects TRBV19 to TRBJ1-1; D gene unclear. The germline gives CDR1 LNHDA, CDR2 SQIVND (reference sequence). This CDR3 contains 12 residues. V dropped 7 bases and J dropped 6 bases, with 12 bases sitting between them. As DNA, the CDR3 is TGTGCCAGTATAAAAGAGTTCCCTGAAGCTTTCTTT. Residues: CASIKEFPEAFF. Full variable domain (outside the CDR3, taken from reference TRBV19 and TRBJ1-1): DGGITQSPKYLFRKEGQNVTLSCEQNLNHDAMYWYRQDPGQGLRLIYYSQIVNDFQKGDIAEGYSVSREKKESFPLTVTSAQKNPTAFYLCASIKEFPEAFFGQGTRLTVV.

The rearrangement joins TRBV7-6 to TRBJ2-3; D ambiguous. Between the trimmed V and J ends, which lost 6 bases and 2 bases, there was a span of 6 bases. Per the germline V gene, CDR1 is SGHVS and CDR2 is FNYEAQ. This CDR3 region has 12 residues. Here the CDR3 reads CASSLFTDTQYF. The DNA of the CDR3 is TGTGCCAGCAGTCTATTCACAGATACGCAGTATTTT.

The rearrangement links TRBV5-1 to TRBJ2-5; no clear D gene. V lost 5 bases, J lost 4 bases, and 9 bases lay in between. CDR3 length: 12 amino acids. Germline V gives CDR1 SGHRS, CDR2 YFSETQ. This chain's CDR3 is CASSSEAETQYF. CDR3 coding DNA: TGCGCCAGCAGTTCCGAGGCAGAGACCCAGTACTTC. The whole variable domain, remainder taken from reference TRBV5-1 and TRBJ2-5, is KAGVTQTPRYLIKTRGQQVTLSCSPISGHRSVSWYQQTPGQGLQFLFEYFSETQRNKGNFPGRFSGRQFSNSRSEMNVSTLELGDSALYLCASSSEAETQYFGPGTRLLVL.

The rearrangement joins TRBV28 to TRBJ2-1; the D gene is possibly TRBD2 (6 bases). The CDR3 is 12 residues long. V was cut by 7 bases and J by 8 bases, with 12 bases left in between. CDR1 is MDHEN and CDR2 is SYDVKM in the germline V gene. CDR3 in amino acids: CASNREPYEQFF. The CDR3 bases are TGTGCCAGCAACCGGGAGCCTTATGAGCAGTTCTTC.

The sample holds one count of this clone. J is TRBJ2-7 and V is TRBV9; 11 bases fit TRBD2. Trimming took 4 bases from V and 6 from J; bases not matched to a gene: 6. Germline V gene data show CDR1 as SGDLS and CDR2 as YYNGEE. The CDR3 contains 14 residues. In DNA form, the CDR3 reads TGTGCCAGCAGCACTGATAGCGGGGGGGGCGAGCAGTACTTC. Amino acid sequence: CASSTDSGGGEQYF.